The clone carrying this T cell receptor (beta chain) appeared many times. The antigen is unknown. The germline V gene encodes CDR1 SQVTM and CDR2 ANQGSEA. V dropped 3 bases and J dropped 9 bases, with 21 bases sitting between them. The CDR3 sequence is 15 residues long. Thyroid surgery had not been preceded by any treatment in any patient. The record originates from a study of metastatic and nonmetastatic thyroid tumors. Under the authors' procedure: A distant-metastasis classifier for papillary thyroid cancer was built using CDR3 differences across clinicopathological groups. TCRdb re-called the PCR reads with MiXCR. TCRdb, not the original authors, processed these V and J calls. The profile covers roughly 13,000 clones, with almost 30% appearing a single time and 3.5% to 5% taken by the ten largest. Whole-study findings and limits: It was reportedly found that TCR beta diversity was significantly higher in malignant thyroid tumors than in benign nodules, a difference seen in both blood and tumor samples.

The source of this sequence is a female donor with papillary thyroid cancer or a benign thyroid nodule (not recorded which). Some clones in this sample may be carry-over from other donors' samples. The sequencing input was blood. The chain joins TRBV29-1 to TRBJ2-1; weak D call: TRBD2 (5 bases). CDR3 in DNA: TGCAGCGTTGAGTCGGGATGGCAGGTACTTAGTGAGCAGTTCTTC. This sequence encodes CSVESGWQVLSEQFF.